These 16 T cell receptor beta chains were sequenced from one sample in a study of vaccination effects on CD4 cells after COVID-19. Sequencing used immunoSEQ multiplex PCR; TCRdb keeps in-frame clones, though not all of them. The data contain about 25,000 clones, 60% to 80% of them singletons. These TCRs are of unknown antigen specificity. With the ViraFEST assay, the study expanded antigen-specific CD4+ T cells using viral peptide pools, then sequenced them. Following a roughly 11-day culture, CD4+ T cells were purified. The vaccine given was either BNT162b2 or mRNA-1273, in two doses. The sample consisted of CD4+ T cells from PBMCs cultured with SARS-CoV-2 spike peptides, taken after COVID-19 vaccination. These receptors all stem from a human donor who received a COVID-19 vaccine.

This clone was detected only a few times. The chain combines TRBV5-1 with TRBJ1-2, with D perhaps matching TRBD1 (5 bases). V lost 4 bases to trimming and J lost 3 bases, with 13 bases between them. CDR1 is SGHRS and CDR2 is YFSETQ in the germline V gene. The CDR3 covers 14 residues. For the CDR3, the DNA is TGCGCCAGCAGCCTGAGGGGTAGCGACTATGGCTACACCTTC. It yields the protein CASSLRGSDYGYTF. Variable domain in full (rest from reference TRBV5-1 and TRBJ1-2): KAGVTQTPRYLIKTRGQQVTLSCSPISGHRSVSWYQQTPGQGLQFLFEYFSETQRNKGNFPGRFSGRQFSNSRSEMNVSTLELGDSALYLCASSLRGSDYGYTFGSGTRLTVV.

This clone was detected a few times. J is TRBJ2-2 and V is TRBV5-1; 11 bases align to TRBD2. This CDR3 has 16 amino acids. J was trimmed by 2 bases and V by 5 bases; bases with no gene match: 5. The germline gives CDR1 SGHRS, CDR2 YFSETQ. DNA for the CDR3: TGCGCCAGCAGATGGACTAGCGGGCCCAACACCGGGGAGCTGTTTTTT. This sequence encodes CASRWTSGPNTGELFF.

The CDR3 here is CASRVGTSGSYEQYF. CDR3 nucleotide sequence: TGTGCCAGCAGGGTTGGGACTAGCGGAAGCTACGAGCAGTACTTC. The V call is TRBV6-5, the J call TRBJ2-7; 11 bases map to TRBD2. The CDR3 totals 15 residues. V shed 6 bases, J shed 3 bases, and the junction held 7 bases outside the gene matches. Germline V gene data show CDR1 as MNHEY and CDR2 as SVGAGI.

This clone showed up just a few times. The chain has TRBV24-1 and TRBJ2-5; a possible D gene is TRBD1 (6 bases). V was clipped by 3 bases and J by 1 base, with 14 bases between them. CDR1 KGHDR and CDR2 SFDVKD come from the germline V gene. This CDR3 has 16 residues. The CDR3 protein is CATSDPRDTSQETQYF. CDR3 nucleotide sequence: TGTGCCACCAGTGATCCTCGGGACACGTCCCAAGAGACCCAGTACTTC.

This clone was seen a few times. V and J are TRBV6-4 and TRBJ2-3; TRBD1 agrees at 10 bases. Trimming took 0 bases from V and 4 from J; bases not matched to a gene: 1. The CDR3 covers 15 residues. Germline loops: CDR1 MRHNA, CDR2 SNTAGT. The CDR3 nucleotides are TGTGCCAGCAGTGACTCGACAGGGGGCGCAGATACGCAGTATTTT. Its protein product is CASSDSTGGADTQYF.

V usage is TRBV2 and J usage is TRBJ2-7; TRBD1 aligns across 8 bases. The CDR3 spans 17 residues. With 7 bases clipped from V and 6 bases from J, the junction kept 20 bases outside the gene matches. Germline CDR1 is SNHLY and CDR2 is FYNNEI. CDR3 nucleotides: TGTGCCAGCAATCCGGGAGAGACGGACAGGGTGAGGGGCGAGCAGTACTTC. Residues: CASNPGETDRVRGEQYF.

The chain's CDR3 is CASSYTPASGANVLTF. The CDR3 nucleotides are TGTGCCAGCAGTTACACTCCGGCTTCTGGGGCCAACGTCCTGACTTTC. This chain uses TRBV6-5 with TRBJ2-6, with D unresolved. V shed 2 bases and J shed 1 base, with 9 bases lying between them. CDR1 is MNHEY and CDR2 is SVGAGI in the germline V gene. The CDR3 runs 16 residues.

The chain couples TRBV30 to TRBJ1-3; D is perhaps TRBD1 (5 bases). Germline CDR1 is GTSNPN and CDR2 is SVGIG (reference sequence). Trimming took off 1 base at V and 4 bases at J, with 8 bases between the two ends. The CDR3 has 13 residues. The DNA of the CDR3 is TGTGCCTGGAGTGCAGGGCGAGGAAACACCATATATTTT. Its protein product is CAWSAGRGNTIYF. Variable domain in full (rest from reference TRBV30 and TRBJ1-3): SQTIHQWPATLVQPVGSPLSLECTVEGTSNPNLYWYRQAAGRGLQLLFYSVGIGQISSEVPQNLSASRPQDRQFILSSKKLLLSDSGFYLCAWSAGRGNTIYFGEGSWLTVV.

This clone was seen more than once but under ten times. The V call is TRBV5-1, the J call TRBJ2-2; D unresolved. The CDR3 covers 15 residues. V lost 5 bases and J lost 1, with 12 bases in between. Per the germline V gene, CDR1 is SGHRS and CDR2 is YFSETQ. CDR3 sequence: CASSLNSWNTGELFF. The CDR3 region has the DNA TGCGCCAGCAGTTTAAACAGTTGGAACACCGGGGAGCTGTTTTTT. Using reference TRBV5-1 and TRBJ2-2 for the parts outside the CDR3, the full variable domain is KAGVTQTPRYLIKTRGQQVTLSCSPISGHRSVSWYQQTPGQGLQFLFEYFSETQRNKGNFPGRFSGRQFSNSRSEMNVSTLELGDSALYLCASSLNSWNTGELFFGEGSRLTVL.

The V and J genes are TRBV7-9 and TRBJ1-5, with 7 bases that match TRBD1. The trim removed 6 bases at V and 1 base at J, leaving 0 bases unmatched. The CDR3 totals 13 residues. Germline assignment: CDR1 SEHNR and CDR2 FQNEAQ (reference sequence). CDR3 protein: CASRQGSNQPQHF. As DNA, the CDR3 is TGTGCCAGCAGACAGGGGAGCAATCAGCCCCAGCATTTT.

This clone was counted a single time. This rearrangement joins TRBV5-4 to TRBJ2-1, with 13 bases aligning to TRBD2. The V segment lost 3 bases and the J segment 7 bases; nucleotides outside the gene matches: 4. Germline lookup yields CDR1 SGHNT and CDR2 YYREEE (reference sequence). The CDR3 is made up of 15 amino acids. The CDR3 coding sequence is TGTGCCAGCAGCTCGGGACTAGCGGGACCAAATGAGCAGTTCTTC. It specifies CASSSGLAGPNEQFF.

The genes are TRBV13 and TRBJ1-2; unclear D gene. Trimming removed 0 bases from V and 2 bases from J, with 10 bases in between. Looked up from germline, CDR1 is PRHDT and CDR2 is FYEKMQ (reference sequence). The CDR3 is made up of 15 amino acids. Here the CDR3 reads CASSLGPGRNYGYTF. For the CDR3, the DNA is TGTGCCAGCAGCTTAGGCCCGGGCAGAAACTATGGCTACACCTTC.

The rearrangement links TRBV7-9 to TRBJ1-2, with 11 bases lining up with TRBD1. The CDR3 length is 16 residues. Trimming removed 4 bases from V and 4 bases from J; junction bases left unmatched: 8. Germline V lookup: CDR1 SEHNR, CDR2 FQNEAQ (reference sequence). As DNA, the CDR3 is TGTGCCAGCAGCTCCGGACAGGGGGCGCTTGGCTATGGCTACACCTTC. Translated: CASSSGQGALGYGYTF.

The CDR3: CASRNMGNTIYF. In DNA, the CDR3 is TGTGCCAGCAGGAACATGGGAAACACCATATATTTT. The J gene is TRBJ1-3, the V gene TRBV27; the D is unclear. This CDR3 contains 12 residues. Trimming removed 6 bases at V and 4 bases at J, with 7 bases between. Germline loops: CDR1 MNHEY, CDR2 SMNVEV (reference sequence).

This chain uses TRBV12-3 or TRBV12-4 with TRBJ1-1, with D perhaps TRBD1 (5 bases). The CDR3 runs 12 residues. V was pared by 3 bases and J by 7 bases, with 9 bases between. CDR3 coding DNA: TGTGCCAGCAGTTTTATAGGGGATGAAGCTTTCTTT. This translates into CASSFIGDEAFF.

This sequence joins TRBV7-6 and TRBJ2-7, with 11 nucleotides matching TRBD2. This CDR3 has 15 amino acids. Germline assignment: CDR1 SGHVS and CDR2 FNYEAQ. V lost 5 bases and J lost 6; bases outside the gene matches: 9. CDR3 protein: CASSRYSGGGSEQYF. DNA for the CDR3: TGTGCCAGCAGCCGATATAGCGGGGGGGGCAGCGAGCAGTACTTC.